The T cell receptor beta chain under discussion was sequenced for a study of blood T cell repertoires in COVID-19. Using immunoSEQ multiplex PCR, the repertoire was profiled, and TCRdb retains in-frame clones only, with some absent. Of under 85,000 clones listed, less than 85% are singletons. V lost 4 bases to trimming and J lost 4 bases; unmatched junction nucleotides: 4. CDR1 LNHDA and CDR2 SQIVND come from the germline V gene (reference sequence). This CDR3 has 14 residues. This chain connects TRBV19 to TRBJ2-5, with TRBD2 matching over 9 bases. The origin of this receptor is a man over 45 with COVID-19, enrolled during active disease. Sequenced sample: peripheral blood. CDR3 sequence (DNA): TGTGCCAGTAGTAGCGGGGGGGCCAGAGAGACCCAGTACTTC. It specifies CASSSGGARETQYF.